This is a list of T cell receptor beta chains from one sample in a study of post-analysis software for immune sequencing data. TCRdb reprocessed the PCR reads with MiXCR, giving one entry per CDR3 protein. The sample has about 160,000 distinct CDR3 sequences, around 34% seen once. The sample consisted of blood, taken after autologous hematopoietic stem cell transplantation. The receptors originated from a girl aged 5-17 years with multiple sclerosis. The CDR3 runs from the conserved cysteine through the conserved F or W. The D gene is left open where the match is weak. Not all rows give a size; the values are once, few, many and, for expanded clones, a class.

d_gene	v_gene	len	j_gene	abundance	CDR3aa	CDR3nt
-	TRBV4-2	14	TRBJ2-1	-	CASSQAGAGDEQFF	TGTGCCAGCAGCCAAGCGGGAGCTGGTGATGAGCAGTTCTTC
TRBD2	TRBV20-1	15	TRBJ2-7	-	CSARGTGTRYSEQYF	TGCAGTGCTAGGGGAACCGGGACTAGGTACTCCGAGCAGTACTTC
TRBD1	TRBV20-1	13	TRBJ1-2	few	CSAKQGQEYGYTF	TGCAGTGCTAAACAGGGGCAAGAATATGGCTACACCTTC
-	TRBV2	15	TRBJ2-5	few	CASSEVGRAQETQYF	TGTGCCAGCAGTGAGGTGGGACGGGCGCAAGAGACCCAGTACTTC
TRBD2	TRBV13	15	TRBJ2-5	-	CASSIAGGPWETQYF	TGTGCCAGCAGCATAGCGGGAGGGCCGTGGGAGACCCAGTACTTC
-	TRBV12-3/TRBV12-4	13	TRBJ2-3	-	CASKFGGAHTQYF	TGTGCCAGCAAATTTGGGGGAGCTCATACGCAGTATTTT
-	TRBV24-1	14	TRBJ1-1	-	CATSDSIGGTEAFF	TGTGCCACCAGTGATTCCATAGGGGGCACTGAAGCTTTCTTT
-	TRBV20-1	15	TRBJ2-5	-	CSANPQKDYQETQYF	TGCAGTGCTAATCCCCAGAAAGACTACCAAGAGACCCAGTACTTC
-	TRBV3-1	15	TRBJ2-1	few	CASSPRPAMAHEQFF	TGTGCCAGCAGCCCTCGCCCGGCAATGGCGCATGAGCAGTTCTTC
TRBD2	TRBV20-1	18	TRBJ2-7	-	CSARDPLVTSGMTHEQYF	TGCAGTGCTAGAGATCCCCTAGTGACTAGCGGGATGACCCACGAGCAGTACTTC
-	TRBV25-1	15	TRBJ2-3	few	CASSEWGRSTDTQYF	TGTGCCAGCAGTGAATGGGGCAGAAGCACAGATACGCAGTATTTT
-	TRBV5-6	13	TRBJ1-5	-	CASSLGARQPQHF	TGTGCCAGCAGCTTAGGCGCTAGGCAGCCCCAGCATTTT
-	TRBV29-1	13	TRBJ2-1	few	CSVGGTSYNEQFF	TGCAGCGTTGGCGGGACCTCCTACAATGAGCAGTTCTTC
-	TRBV4-1	14	TRBJ2-5	-	CASSHDSYQETQYF	TGCGCCAGCAGCCACGACAGCTACCAAGAGACCCAGTACTTC
-	TRBV6-5	15	TRBJ1-5	few	CASQRAAGSNQPQHF	TGTGCCAGCCAGAGGGCGGCAGGGAGCAATCAGCCCCAGCATTTT
TRBD1	TRBV7-9	13	TRBJ2-7	-	CASSLWTGREQYF	TGTGCCAGCAGCCTCTGGACAGGGCGGGAGCAGTACTTC
-	TRBV4-1	15	TRBJ1-5	-	CASSQGTVPNQPQHF	TGCGCCAGCAGCCAAGGGACAGTCCCCAATCAGCCCCAGCATTTT
TRBD2	TRBV7-9	17	TRBJ2-3	-	CASSLRGAGGSTDTQYF	TGTGCCAGCAGCTTACGCGGAGCGGGAGGGAGCACAGATACGCAGTATTTT
TRBD2	TRBV24-1	14	TRBJ2-1	few	CATSKLAASDEQFF	TGTGCCACCAGTAAACTAGCGGCTAGCGATGAGCAGTTCTTC
-	TRBV3-1	14	TRBJ2-5	-	CASSQPGTEKTQYF	TGTGCCAGCAGCCAGCCCGGGACGGAAAAGACCCAGTACTTC
-	TRBV10-3	14	TRBJ2-1	few	CAISEPGLNNEQFF	TGTGCCATCAGTGAGCCGGGACTCAACAATGAGCAGTTCTTC
TRBD1	TRBV4-3	13	TRBJ2-7	-	CASSQRTGREQYF	TGCGCCAGCAGCCAACGGACAGGGCGCGAGCAGTACTTC
-	TRBV7-9	12	TRBJ2-5	few	CASSLALASQYF	TGTGCCAGCAGCTTAGCGCTGGCGTCCCAGTACTTC
TRBD1	TRBV27	13	TRBJ1-2	-	CASKTGGDYGYTF	TGTGCCAGCAAGACAGGGGGTGACTATGGCTACACCTTC
TRBD1	TRBV10-3	12	TRBJ1-1	-	CAARTGRTEAFF	TGTGCCGCTAGGACAGGGCGGACTGAAGCTTTCTTT
-	TRBV20-1	13	TRBJ2-7	-	CSARVRSLYEQYF	TGCAGTGCTAGAGTGCGGAGCCTCTACGAGCAGTACTTC
-	TRBV20-1	12	TRBJ2-1	-	CSARRTDNEQFF	TGCAGTGCCAGAAGGACAGACAATGAGCAGTTCTTC
-	TRBV7-3	12	TRBJ2-7	many	CASSPHIGEQYF	TGTGCCAGCAGCCCGCATATTGGCGAGCAGTACTTC
-	TRBV5-6	15	TRBJ2-5	many	CASSLAGRDEETQYF	TGTGCCAGCAGCTTGGCCGGGCGGGACGAGGAGACCCAGTACTTC
TRBD1	TRBV29-1	13	TRBJ1-1	few	CSAQDRVPPEAFF	TGCAGCGCCCAGGACAGGGTCCCCCCTGAAGCTTTCTTT
-	TRBV27	15	TRBJ2-4	-	CASSQGGSAKNIQYF	TGTGCCAGCAGCCAGGGGGGCTCAGCCAAAAACATTCAGTACTTC
-	TRBV12-3/TRBV12-4	15	TRBJ1-1	few	CASSFGGGGGTEAFF	TGTGCCAGCAGTTTCGGTGGGGGCGGGGGCACTGAAGCTTTCTTT
-	TRBV2	12	TRBJ2-3	many	CASSEVGDTQYF	TGTGCCAGCAGTGAAGTCGGGGATACGCAGTATTTT
-	TRBV10-3	14	TRBJ2-1	-	CAIMAPQGNNEQFF	TGTGCCATCATGGCTCCCCAGGGAAACAATGAGCAGTTCTTC
-	TRBV7-2	12	TRBJ2-7	-	CASSPSGNEQYF	TGTGCCAGCAGCCCTAGTGGCAATGAGCAGTACTTC
TRBD2	TRBV30	13	TRBJ2-1	few	CAWSNREGSEQFF	TGTGCCTGGAGTAACCGGGAGGGCTCTGAGCAGTTCTTC
-	TRBV24-1	14	TRBJ1-5	few	CATSEGYSNQPQHF	TGTGCCACCAGTGAAGGGTACAGCAATCAGCCCCAGCATTTT
-	TRBV3-1	15	TRBJ2-3	-	CASSPPRGRGWTQYF	TGTGCCAGCAGCCCCCCACGCGGTCGTGGGTGGACGCAGTATTTT
-	TRBV24-1	16	TRBJ2-5	few	CATSDGSGGRSETQYF	TGTGCCACCAGTGATGGGTCCGGGGGGCGCTCGGAGACCCAGTACTTC
TRBD2	TRBV11-1	17	TRBJ2-3	-	CASSLARGLAGEDTQYF	TGTGCCAGCAGCTTAGCGCGGGGACTAGCGGGAGAAGATACGCAGTATTTT
TRBD1	TRBV20-1	14	TRBJ2-5	many	CSASLGQGWETQYF	TGCAGTGCTAGTTTAGGACAGGGTTGGGAGACCCAGTACTTC
TRBD2	TRBV18	16	TRBJ2-3	few	CASSPPGLAGVDTQYF	TGTGCCAGCTCACCACCGGGACTAGCGGGAGTGGATACGCAGTATTTT
-	TRBV5-1	14	TRBJ2-1	-	CASSPAGPYNEQFF	TGCGCCAGCAGCCCCGCAGGTCCCTACAATGAGCAGTTCTTC
-	TRBV20-1	16	TRBJ2-3	few	CSARRREGRNTDTQYF	TGCAGTGCCCGGAGGAGGGAAGGAAGGAACACAGATACGCAGTATTTT
TRBD2	TRBV2	15	TRBJ2-1	-	CASRGGTSGLGEQFF	TGTGCCAGCAGGGGAGGGACTAGCGGGCTTGGCGAGCAGTTCTTC
-	TRBV5-1	15	TRBJ2-7	many	CASSLATDGGYEQYF	TGCGCCAGCAGCTTGGCCACGGACGGGGGATACGAGCAGTACTTC
-	TRBV10-3	12	TRBJ2-1	-	CAIWNDHNEQFF	TGTGCCATCTGGAATGACCACAATGAGCAGTTCTTC
-	TRBV6-6	14	TRBJ2-5	-	CASTAPDSQETQYF	TGTGCCAGCACGGCTCCGGACTCGCAAGAGACCCAGTACTTC